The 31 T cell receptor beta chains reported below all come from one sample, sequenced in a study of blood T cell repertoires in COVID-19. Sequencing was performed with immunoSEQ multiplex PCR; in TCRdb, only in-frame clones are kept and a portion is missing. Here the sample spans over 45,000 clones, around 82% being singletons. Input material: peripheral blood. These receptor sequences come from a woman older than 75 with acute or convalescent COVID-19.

The CDR3: CASSEDQGTANYGYTF. The CDR3, as DNA: TGTGCCAGCAGTGAAGATCAGGGGACAGCTAACTATGGCTACACCTTC. V usage is TRBV6-1 and J usage is TRBJ1-2; 7 bases line up with TRBD1. V shed 1 base, J shed 0 bases, and the junction held 5 bases outside the gene matches. Germline values: CDR1 MNHNS, CDR2 SASEGT. The CDR3 extends over 16 amino acids.

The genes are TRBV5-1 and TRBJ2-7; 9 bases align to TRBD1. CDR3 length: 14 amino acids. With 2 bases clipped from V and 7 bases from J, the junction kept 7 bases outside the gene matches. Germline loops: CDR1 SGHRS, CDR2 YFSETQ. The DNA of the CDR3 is TGCGCCAGCAGCTTAGGGGACAGGGCTCTTGAGCAGTACTTC. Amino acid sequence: CASSLGDRALEQYF.

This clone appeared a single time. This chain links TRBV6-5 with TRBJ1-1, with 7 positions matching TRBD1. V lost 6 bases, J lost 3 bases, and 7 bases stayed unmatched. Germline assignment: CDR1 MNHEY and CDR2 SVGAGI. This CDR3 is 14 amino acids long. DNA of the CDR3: TGTGCCAGCAGACGGGACAGTCGGGACACTGAAGCTTTCTTT. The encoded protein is CASRRDSRDTEAFF.

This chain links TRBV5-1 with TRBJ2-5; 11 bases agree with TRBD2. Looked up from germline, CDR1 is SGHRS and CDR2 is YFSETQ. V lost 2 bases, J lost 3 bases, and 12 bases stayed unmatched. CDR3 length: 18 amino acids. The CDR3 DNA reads TGCGCCAGCAGCTTCCGTCTGTCTAGCGGGGGGAGTAAAGAGACCCAGTACTTC. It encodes CASSFRLSSGGSKETQYF.

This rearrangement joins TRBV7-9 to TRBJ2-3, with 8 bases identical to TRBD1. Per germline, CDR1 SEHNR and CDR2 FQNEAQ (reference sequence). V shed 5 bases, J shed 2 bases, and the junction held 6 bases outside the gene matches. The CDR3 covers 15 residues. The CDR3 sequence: CASSVRDRFTDTQYF. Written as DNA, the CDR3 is TGTGCCAGCAGCGTCCGGGACAGGTTCACAGATACGCAGTATTTT.

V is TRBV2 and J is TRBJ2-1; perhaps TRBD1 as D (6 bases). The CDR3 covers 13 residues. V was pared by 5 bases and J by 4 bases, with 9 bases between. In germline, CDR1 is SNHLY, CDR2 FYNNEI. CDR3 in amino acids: CASSLQGYNEQFF. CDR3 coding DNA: TGTGCCAGCAGTTTACAGGGTTACAATGAGCAGTTCTTC.

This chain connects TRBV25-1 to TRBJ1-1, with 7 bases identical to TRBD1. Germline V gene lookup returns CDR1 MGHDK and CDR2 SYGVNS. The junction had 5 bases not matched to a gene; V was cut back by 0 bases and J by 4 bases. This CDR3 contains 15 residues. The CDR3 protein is CASSEYPGGSTEAFF. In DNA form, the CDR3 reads TGTGCCAGCAGTGAATATCCAGGGGGTAGCACTGAAGCTTTCTTT.

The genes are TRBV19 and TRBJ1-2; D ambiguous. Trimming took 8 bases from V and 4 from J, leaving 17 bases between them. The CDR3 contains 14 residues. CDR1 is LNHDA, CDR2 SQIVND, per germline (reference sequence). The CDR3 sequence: CASVPREGPYGYTF. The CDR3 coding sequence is TGTGCCAGTGTCCCAAGGGAGGGCCCCTATGGCTACACCTTC.

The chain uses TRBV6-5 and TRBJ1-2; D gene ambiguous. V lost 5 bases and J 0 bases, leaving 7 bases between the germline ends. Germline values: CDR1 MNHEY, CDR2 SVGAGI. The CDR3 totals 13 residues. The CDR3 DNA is TGTGCCAGCAGTCACCCAGCTAACTATGGCTACACCTTC. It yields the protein CASSHPANYGYTF.

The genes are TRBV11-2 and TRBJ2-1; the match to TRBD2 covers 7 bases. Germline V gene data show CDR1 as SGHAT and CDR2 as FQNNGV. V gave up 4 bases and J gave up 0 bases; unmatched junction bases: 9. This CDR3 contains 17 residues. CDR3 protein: CASSYPWRGSSYNEQFF. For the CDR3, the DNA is TGTGCCAGCAGCTACCCTTGGCGGGGGAGCTCCTACAATGAGCAGTTCTTC.

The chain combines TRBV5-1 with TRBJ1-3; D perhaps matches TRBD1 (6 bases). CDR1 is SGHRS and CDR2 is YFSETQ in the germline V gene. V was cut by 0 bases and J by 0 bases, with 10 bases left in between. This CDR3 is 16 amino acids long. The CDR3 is CASSLGQVFSGNTIYF. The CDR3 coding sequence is TGCGCCAGCAGCTTGGGACAGGTCTTCTCTGGAAACACCATATATTTT.

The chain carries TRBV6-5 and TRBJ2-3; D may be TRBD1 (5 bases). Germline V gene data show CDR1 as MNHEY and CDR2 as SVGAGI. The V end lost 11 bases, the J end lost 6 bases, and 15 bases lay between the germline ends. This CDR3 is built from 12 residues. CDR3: CAGKQEPDTQYF. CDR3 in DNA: TGTGCCGGGAAACAGGAACCCGATACGCAGTATTTT.

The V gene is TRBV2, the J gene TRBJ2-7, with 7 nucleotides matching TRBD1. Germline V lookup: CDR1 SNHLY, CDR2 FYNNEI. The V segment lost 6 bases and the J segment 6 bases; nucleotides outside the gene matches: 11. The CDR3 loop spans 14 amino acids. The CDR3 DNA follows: TGTGCCAGCAGGAGGACAGGCGCCCTACTCGAGCAGTACTTC. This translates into CASRRTGALLEQYF.

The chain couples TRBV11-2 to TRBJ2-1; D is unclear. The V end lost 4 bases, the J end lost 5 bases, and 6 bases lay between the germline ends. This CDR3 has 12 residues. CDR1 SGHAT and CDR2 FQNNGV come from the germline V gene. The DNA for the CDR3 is TGTGCCAGCAGCTCACTCAACAATGAGCAGTTCTTC. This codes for CASSSLNNEQFF. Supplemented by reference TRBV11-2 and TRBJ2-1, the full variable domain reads EAGVAQSPRYKIIEKRQSVAFWCNPISGHATLYWYQQILGQGPKLLIQFQNNGVVDDSQLPKDRFSAERLKGVDSTLKIQPAKLEDSAVYLCASSSLNNEQFFGPGTRLTVL.

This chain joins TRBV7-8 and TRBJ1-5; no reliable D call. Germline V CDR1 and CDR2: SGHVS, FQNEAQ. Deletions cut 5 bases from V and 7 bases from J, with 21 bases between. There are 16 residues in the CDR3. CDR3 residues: CASSPSPPNARQPQHF. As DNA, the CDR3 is TGTGCCAGCAGCCCTAGCCCCCCAAATGCAAGACAGCCCCAGCATTTT.

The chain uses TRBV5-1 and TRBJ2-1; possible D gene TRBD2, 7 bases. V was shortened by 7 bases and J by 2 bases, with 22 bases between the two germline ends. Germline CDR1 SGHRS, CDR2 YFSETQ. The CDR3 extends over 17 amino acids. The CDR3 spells CASSKGKRGGAYNEQFF. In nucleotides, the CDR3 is TGCGCCAGCTCAAAGGGTAAAAGGGGGGGCGCCTACAATGAGCAGTTCTTC.

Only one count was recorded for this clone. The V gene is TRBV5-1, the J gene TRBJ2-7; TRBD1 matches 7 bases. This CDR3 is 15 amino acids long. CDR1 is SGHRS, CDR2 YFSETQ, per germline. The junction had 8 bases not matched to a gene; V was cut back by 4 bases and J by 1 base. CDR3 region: CASSPRQGRSYEQYF. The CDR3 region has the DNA TGCGCCAGCAGCCCGAGACAGGGCCGTTCCTACGAGCAGTACTTC. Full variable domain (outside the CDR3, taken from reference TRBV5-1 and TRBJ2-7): KAGVTQTPRYLIKTRGQQVTLSCSPISGHRSVSWYQQTPGQGLQFLFEYFSETQRNKGNFPGRFSGRQFSNSRSEMNVSTLELGDSALYLCASSPRQGRSYEQYFGPGTRLTVT.

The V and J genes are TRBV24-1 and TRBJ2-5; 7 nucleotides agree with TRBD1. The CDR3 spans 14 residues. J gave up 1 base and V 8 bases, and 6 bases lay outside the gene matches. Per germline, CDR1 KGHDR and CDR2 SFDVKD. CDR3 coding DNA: TGTGCCACCATTCTCCAGGGGGTCCAAGAGACCCAGTACTTC. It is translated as CATILQGVQETQYF.

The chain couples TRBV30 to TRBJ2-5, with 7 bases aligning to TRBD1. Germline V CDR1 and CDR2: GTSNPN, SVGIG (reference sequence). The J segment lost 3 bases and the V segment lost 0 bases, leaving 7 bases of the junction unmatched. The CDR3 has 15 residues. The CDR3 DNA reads TGTGCCTGGAGTGTAAGACAGGGTCTGGAAGAGACCCAGTACTTC. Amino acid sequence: CAWSVRQGLEETQYF.

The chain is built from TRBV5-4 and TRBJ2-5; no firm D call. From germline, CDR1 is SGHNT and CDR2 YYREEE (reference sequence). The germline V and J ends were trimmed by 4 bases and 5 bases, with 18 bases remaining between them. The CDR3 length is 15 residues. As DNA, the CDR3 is TGTGCCAGCAGCCCTGACACCACTGCCGCGGAGACCCAGTACTTC. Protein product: CASSPDTTAAETQYF.

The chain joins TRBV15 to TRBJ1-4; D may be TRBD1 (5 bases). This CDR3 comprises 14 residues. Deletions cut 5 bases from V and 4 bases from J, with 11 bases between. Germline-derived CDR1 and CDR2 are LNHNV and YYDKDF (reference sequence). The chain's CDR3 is CATSVGTLNEKLFF. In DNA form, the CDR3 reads TGTGCCACCAGCGTCGGGACTCTTAATGAAAAACTGTTTTTT.

The CDR3 DNA is TGTGCCAGCCTAAACCCCGACAGCAAAAACATTCAGTACTTC. Translated: CASLNPDSKNIQYF. The gene calls are TRBV6-6 and TRBJ2-4; possible D gene TRBD1, 5 bases. The germline gives CDR1 MNHNY, CDR2 SVGAGI (reference sequence). The CDR3 totals 14 residues. Trimming removed 8 bases from V and 3 bases from J, with 14 bases in between.

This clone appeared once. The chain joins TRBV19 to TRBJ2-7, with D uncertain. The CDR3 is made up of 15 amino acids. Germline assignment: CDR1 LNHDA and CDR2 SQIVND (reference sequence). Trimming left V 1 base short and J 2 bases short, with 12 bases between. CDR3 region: CASSIVAGEAYEQYF. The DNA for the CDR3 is TGTGCCAGTAGTATAGTTGCCGGAGAGGCCTACGAGCAGTACTTC.

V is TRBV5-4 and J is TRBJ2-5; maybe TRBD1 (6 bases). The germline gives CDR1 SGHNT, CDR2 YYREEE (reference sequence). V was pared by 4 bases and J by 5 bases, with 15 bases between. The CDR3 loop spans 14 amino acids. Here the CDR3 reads CASSTMTGVETQYF. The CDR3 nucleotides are TGTGCCAGCAGCACGATGACAGGAGTGGAGACCCAGTACTTC. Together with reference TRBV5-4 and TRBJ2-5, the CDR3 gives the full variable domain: ETGVTQSPTHLIKTRGQQVTLRCSSQSGHNTVSWYQQALGQGPQFIFQYYREEENGRGNFPPRFSGLQFPNYSSELNVNALELDDSALYLCASSTMTGVETQYFGPGTRLLVL.

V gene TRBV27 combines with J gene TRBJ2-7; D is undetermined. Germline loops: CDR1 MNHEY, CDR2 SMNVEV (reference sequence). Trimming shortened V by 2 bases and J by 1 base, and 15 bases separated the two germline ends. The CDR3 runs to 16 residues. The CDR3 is CASSLTFTPQSYEQYF. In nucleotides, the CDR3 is TGTGCCAGCAGTTTAACTTTCACCCCCCAATCCTACGAGCAGTACTTC.

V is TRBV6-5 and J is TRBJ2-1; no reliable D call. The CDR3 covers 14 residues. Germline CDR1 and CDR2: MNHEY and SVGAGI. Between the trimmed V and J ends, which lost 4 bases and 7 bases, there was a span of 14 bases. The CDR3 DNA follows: TGTGCCAGCAGTTTCGAGACCGCTAGGAATGAGCAGTTCTTC. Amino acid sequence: CASSFETARNEQFF.

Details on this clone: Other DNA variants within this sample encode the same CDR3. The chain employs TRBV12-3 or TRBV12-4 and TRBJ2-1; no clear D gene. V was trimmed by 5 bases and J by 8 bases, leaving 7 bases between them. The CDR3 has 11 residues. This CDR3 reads CASSPRDEQFF. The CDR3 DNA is TGTGCCAGCAGTCCCCGTGATGAGCAGTTCTTC.

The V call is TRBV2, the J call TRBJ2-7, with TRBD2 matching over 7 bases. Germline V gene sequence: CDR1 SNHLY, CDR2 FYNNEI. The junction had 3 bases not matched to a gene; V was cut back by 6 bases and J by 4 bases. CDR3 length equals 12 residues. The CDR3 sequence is CASRQRGYEQYF. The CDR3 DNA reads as TGTGCCAGCAGGCAGCGGGGATACGAGCAGTACTTC.

DNA of the CDR3: TGTGCCAGTAGTATCATCGGTCCTCACTATAATTCACCCCTCCACTTT. It codes for CASSIIGPHYNSPLHF. This chain uses TRBV19 with TRBJ1-6; no clear D. CDR3 size: 16 residues. Germline loops: CDR1 LNHDA, CDR2 SQIVND (reference sequence). Trimming left V 3 bases short and J 3 bases short, with 12 bases between.

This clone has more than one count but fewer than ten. The chain's CDR3 is CASSPSRDRGAGEQFF. The CDR3 DNA follows: TGTGCCAGCTCACCTTCCCGAGACAGGGGAGCGGGTGAGCAGTTCTTC. J is TRBJ2-1 and V is TRBV18, with TRBD1 matching over 8 bases. The CDR3 has 16 amino acids. Trimming cost V 3 bases and J 9 bases; bases outside gene matches: 13. The germline V gene encodes CDR1 KGHSH and CDR2 LQKENI.

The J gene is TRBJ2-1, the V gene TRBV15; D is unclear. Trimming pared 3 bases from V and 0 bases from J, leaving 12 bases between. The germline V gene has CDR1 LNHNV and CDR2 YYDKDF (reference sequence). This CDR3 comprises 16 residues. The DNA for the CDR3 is TGTGCCACCAGCAGTAGTCAAGAGTTCTCCTACAATGAGCAGTTCTTC. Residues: CATSSSQEFSYNEQFF.